This T cell receptor (beta chain) is drawn from a study of shared clonotypes between healthy human individuals. Here immunoSEQ multiplex PCR was the method, and the copy in TCRdb shows in-frame clones only, minus some. Among fewer than 850,000 clones, 96% were seen once, and the ten largest hold around 0.25%. The germline V gene encodes CDR1 SGDLS and CDR2 YYNGEE. CDR3 length equals 13 residues. With 7 bases removed from V and 5 bases from J, the gap between germline ends came to 16 bases. CD8 cells regarded as naive lacked CD45RO, were positively chosen for CCR7, and omitted terminally differentiated effector memory CD45RA+ cells.

The gene calls are TRBV9 and TRBJ2-7; perhaps D is TRBD1 or TRBD2 (6 bases each). This TCR was sampled from a man aged 25 to 40 in good health. Sequencing input: naive CD8+ T cells sorted from blood. The DNA of the CDR3 is TGTGCCAGCGGAGGAAGGGGGGTCCACGAGCAGTACTTC. Protein sequence: CASGGRGVHEQYF. The complete variable domain, with remaining parts taken from reference TRBV9 and TRBJ2-7, reads DSGVTQTPKHLITATGQRVTLRCSPRSGDLSVYWYQQSLDQGLQFLIQYYNGEERAKGNILERFSAQQFPDLHSELNLSSLELGDSALYFCASGGRGVHEQYFGPGTRLTVT.